The rows below give T cell receptor beta chains drawn from one sample of a study of blood T cell repertoires in COVID-19. Assay used: immunoSEQ multiplex PCR; TCRdb lists only in-frame clones, some missing. Of 64,000 or so clones listed, 60% to 80% are singletons. Sequencing was performed on peripheral blood. The receptors were sampled from a man aged 80 or over with acute or convalescent COVID-19. The CDR3 runs from the conserved cysteine through the conserved F or W. Fields, in order: clone size, D gene, J gene, V gene, CDR3 DNA, CDR3 protein. A D gene is named only where the DNA matches it firmly. Size is omitted from some rows. Given values are once, few, many or a class for expanded clones.

clone size: .
D gene: .
J gene: TRBJ2-1
V gene: TRBV6-2/TRBV6-3
CDR3 DNA: TGTGCCAGCAGCTCCCCCAGGAGGAGAAGTGAGCAGTTCTTC
CDR3 protein: CASSSPRRRSEQFF

clone size: .
D gene: TRBD2
J gene: TRBJ2-1
V gene: TRBV24-1
CDR3 DNA: TGTGCCACCAGTCAGACTAGCGGTCGCCCGGATTCCTGGGAGCAGTTCTTC
CDR3 protein: CATSQTSGRPDSWEQFF

clone size: .
D gene: TRBD1
J gene: TRBJ1-2
V gene: TRBV5-1
CDR3 DNA: TGCGCCAGCAGGACAGGGGGCTCGGGTGGCTACACCTTC
CDR3 protein: CASRTGGSGGYTF

clone size: .
D gene: .
J gene: TRBJ2-3
V gene: TRBV6-6
CDR3 DNA: TGTGCCAGCAGTTACACCGCACAGGGAACGCAGTATTTT
CDR3 protein: CASSYTAQGTQYF

clone size: .
D gene: TRBD2
J gene: TRBJ2-7
V gene: TRBV19
CDR3 DNA: TGTGCCAGTAGTGGAACTAGCGGGGGAGCCTACGAGCAGTACTTC
CDR3 protein: CASSGTSGGAYEQYF

clone size: .
D gene: .
J gene: TRBJ2-7
V gene: TRBV12-3/TRBV12-4
CDR3 DNA: TGTGCCAGCAGTCCAACCGGTTTCGAGCAGTACTTC
CDR3 protein: CASSPTGFEQYF

clone size: .
D gene: .
J gene: TRBJ1-3
V gene: TRBV9
CDR3 DNA: TGTGCCAGCAGCGCGACCACAGGAAACTCTGGAAACACCATATATTTT
CDR3 protein: CASSATTGNSGNTIYF

clone size: few
D gene: TRBD2
J gene: TRBJ2-2
V gene: TRBV7-9
CDR3 DNA: TGTGCCAGCAGCCGGCCCAAGCGGGAGGCCCACGGGGAGCTGTTTTTT
CDR3 protein: CASSRPKREAHGELFF

clone size: .
D gene: .
J gene: TRBJ1-4
V gene: TRBV6-5
CDR3 DNA: TGTGCCAGCAGTCTGGGTGCCGATAGCGAAAAACTGTTTTTT
CDR3 protein: CASSLGADSEKLFF

clone size: .
D gene: TRBD1
J gene: TRBJ2-3
V gene: TRBV27
CDR3 DNA: TGTGCCAGCAGTTTTGGCAGGGGGGATACGCAGTATTTT
CDR3 protein: CASSFGRGDTQYF

clone size: .
D gene: .
J gene: TRBJ2-3
V gene: TRBV10-3
CDR3 DNA: TGTGCCATCAGTGAGCCTAGCGGCACAGATACGCAGTATTTT
CDR3 protein: CAISEPSGTDTQYF

clone size: .
D gene: TRBD2
J gene: TRBJ2-5
V gene: TRBV11-3
CDR3 DNA: TGTGCCAGCAGCTTAGACATAGGACTAGCGGGAGGAGAGACCCAGTACTTC
CDR3 protein: CASSLDIGLAGGETQYF

clone size: .
D gene: TRBD1
J gene: TRBJ1-1
V gene: TRBV18
CDR3 DNA: TGTGCCAGCTCACCCACAGGGGAGGAAGCTTTCTTT
CDR3 protein: CASSPTGEEAFF

clone size: few
D gene: TRBD1
J gene: TRBJ1-1
V gene: TRBV5-4
CDR3 DNA: TGTGCCAGCAGTCCTGACAGGGGGTTTTCCATGAACACTGAAGCTTTCTTT
CDR3 protein: CASSPDRGFSMNTEAFF

clone size: .
D gene: .
J gene: TRBJ1-4
V gene: TRBV12-3/TRBV12-4
CDR3 DNA: TGTGCCAGCAGTCGGGACACAGAAAAACTGTTTTTT
CDR3 protein: CASSRDTEKLFF

clone size: .
D gene: TRBD2
J gene: TRBJ2-7
V gene: TRBV3-1/TRBV3-2
CDR3 DNA: TGTGCCAGCAGCCCTGGGACTAGCGGGAGGTACGAGCAGTACTTC
CDR3 protein: CASSPGTSGRYEQYF

clone size: .
D gene: .
J gene: TRBJ1-1
V gene: TRBV10-2
CDR3 DNA: TGCGCCAGCAGTTCGGGGGAAGCTACTGAAGCTTTCTTT
CDR3 protein: CASSSGEATEAFF

clone size: .
D gene: TRBD1
J gene: TRBJ2-3
V gene: TRBV30
CDR3 DNA: TGTGCCTGGGGGACAGGGGTTGCAGATACGCAGTATTTT
CDR3 protein: CAWGTGVADTQYF

clone size: .
D gene: .
J gene: TRBJ2-2
V gene: TRBV19
CDR3 DNA: TGTGCCACTTCGTCCCAAGTTGGGGGGAGCGGGGAGCTGTTTTTT
CDR3 protein: CATSSQVGGSGELFF

clone size: few
D gene: .
J gene: TRBJ1-5
V gene: TRBV24-1
CDR3 DNA: TGTGCCACCAGTCGGACACCCGATCAGCCCCAGCATTTT
CDR3 protein: CATSRTPDQPQHF

clone size: .
D gene: .
J gene: TRBJ2-1
V gene: TRBV7-2
CDR3 DNA: TGTGCCAGCAGCTTAGCGGTTAGCTCCTACAATGAGCAGTTCTTC
CDR3 protein: CASSLAVSSYNEQFF

clone size: .
D gene: TRBD1
J gene: TRBJ1-3
V gene: TRBV7-6
CDR3 DNA: TGTGCCAGCAGCACGGGACAGGTCGGTAACCCTGGAAACACCATATATTTT
CDR3 protein: CASSTGQVGNPGNTIYF

clone size: .
D gene: TRBD1
J gene: TRBJ1-1
V gene: TRBV7-8
CDR3 DNA: TGTGCCAGCAGCCGAGGGGACAGGGTGAACACTGAAGCTTTCTTT
CDR3 protein: CASSRGDRVNTEAFF

clone size: .
D gene: TRBD1
J gene: TRBJ1-2
V gene: TRBV5-6
CDR3 DNA: TGTGCCAGCAGCTGGAGACAGGGGGGGACTCGCGATGGCTACACCTTC
CDR3 protein: CASSWRQGGTRDGYTF

clone size: .
D gene: .
J gene: TRBJ1-6
V gene: TRBV27
CDR3 DNA: TGTGCCAGCAGGGGGGCAGGGGAGTTTTCACCCCTCCACTTT
CDR3 protein: CASRGAGEFSPLHF

clone size: .
D gene: TRBD1
J gene: TRBJ1-2
V gene: TRBV3-1/TRBV3-2
CDR3 DNA: TGTGCCAGCAGCCTAAGCTCGACAGGGGCTAACTATGGCTACACCTTC
CDR3 protein: CASSLSSTGANYGYTF

clone size: .
D gene: .
J gene: TRBJ2-3
V gene: TRBV30
CDR3 DNA: TGTGCCTGGAGTCCCGTAGCGGGCACAGATACGCAGTATTTT
CDR3 protein: CAWSPVAGTDTQYF

clone size: .
D gene: .
J gene: TRBJ1-6
V gene: TRBV30
CDR3 DNA: TGTGCCTGGGGAAGCGGGGGTTCACCCCTCCACTTT
CDR3 protein: CAWGSGGSPLHF

clone size: .
D gene: TRBD1
J gene: TRBJ1-1
V gene: TRBV5-1
CDR3 DNA: TGCGCCAGCAGCCTCCAAGGGGGTCCAGGGGGTGAAGCTTTCTTT
CDR3 protein: CASSLQGGPGGEAFF

clone size: .
D gene: TRBD2
J gene: TRBJ2-3
V gene: TRBV18
CDR3 DNA: TGTGCCAGCTCACCCCTCCAGGGACTAGATACAGATACGCAGTATTTT
CDR3 protein: CASSPLQGLDTDTQYF

clone size: once
D gene: .
J gene: TRBJ1-1
V gene: TRBV11-3
CDR3 DNA: TGTGCCAGCAGCTTACGATCCCGGGGGACTGAAGCTTTCTTT
CDR3 protein: CASSLRSRGTEAFF

clone size: .
D gene: .
J gene: TRBJ2-5
V gene: TRBV11-3
CDR3 DNA: TGTGCCAGCAGCTTAGAGGGAACGGGGATGGAGACCCAGTACTTC
CDR3 protein: CASSLEGTGMETQYF

clone size: .
D gene: TRBD1
J gene: TRBJ1-1
V gene: TRBV27
CDR3 DNA: TGTGCCAGCAGTTCAGGACAGGCGATCACTGAAGCTTTCTTT
CDR3 protein: CASSSGQAITEAFF

clone size: .
D gene: .
J gene: TRBJ1-1
V gene: TRBV12-3/TRBV12-4
CDR3 DNA: TGTGCCAGCAGTTTCCAGGGTAACACTGAAGCTTTCTTT
CDR3 protein: CASSFQGNTEAFF

clone size: few
D gene: TRBD1
J gene: TRBJ2-3
V gene: TRBV24-1
CDR3 DNA: TGTGCCACCAGTGATAGGGGACAGTTCACAGATACGCAGTATTTT
CDR3 protein: CATSDRGQFTDTQYF

clone size: .
D gene: .
J gene: TRBJ2-7
V gene: TRBV14
CDR3 DNA: TGTGCCAGCAGCCAGCCGCAGGGGACAAACACCTACGAGCAGTACTTC
CDR3 protein: CASSQPQGTNTYEQYF

clone size: few
D gene: .
J gene: TRBJ1-2
V gene: TRBV6-1
CDR3 DNA: TGTGCCAGCAACCAGGGTGATGAAGCTAACTATGGCTACACCTTC
CDR3 protein: CASNQGDEANYGYTF

clone size: .
D gene: TRBD1
J gene: TRBJ2-7
V gene: TRBV5-1
CDR3 DNA: TGCGCCAGCAAAAGCGGACAGGGGTCCTACGAGCAGTACTTC
CDR3 protein: CASKSGQGSYEQYF

clone size: .
D gene: .
J gene: TRBJ1-4
V gene: TRBV2
CDR3 DNA: TGTGCCAGCGGTGTCATTGAAAAACTGTTTTTT
CDR3 protein: CASGVIEKLFF

clone size: .
D gene: TRBD2
J gene: TRBJ2-3
V gene: TRBV24-1
CDR3 DNA: TGTGCCACCAGTGACGGGACGGGGGGGACTACAGATACGCAGTATTTT
CDR3 protein: CATSDGTGGTTDTQYF

clone size: .
D gene: TRBD2
J gene: TRBJ2-3
V gene: TRBV28
CDR3 DNA: TGTGCCAGCAGTTTTGTAGCGGGAGGGCCGCATTTT
CDR3 protein: CASSFVAGGPHF

clone size: few
D gene: TRBD2
J gene: TRBJ2-7
V gene: TRBV7-8
CDR3 DNA: TGTGCCAGCAGCTTAGGGGGTAGCGGGCAGCCAGTCTACGAGCAGTACTTC
CDR3 protein: CASSLGGSGQPVYEQYF

clone size: .
D gene: TRBD1
J gene: TRBJ1-6
V gene: TRBV11-2
CDR3 DNA: TGTGCCAGCAGCTTAAGGGGGCCCGATTCACCCCTCCACTTT
CDR3 protein: CASSLRGPDSPLHF

clone size: .
D gene: .
J gene: TRBJ1-3
V gene: TRBV7-8
CDR3 DNA: TGTGCCAGCAGCTCCTGGGGGCCTGGAAACACCATATATTTT
CDR3 protein: CASSSWGPGNTIYF

clone size: .
D gene: .
J gene: TRBJ2-7
V gene: TRBV14
CDR3 DNA: TGTGCCAGCAGTCGGACCGGGACACCCTTCTACGAGCAGTACTTC
CDR3 protein: CASSRTGTPFYEQYF

clone size: .
D gene: .
J gene: TRBJ2-3
V gene: TRBV30
CDR3 DNA: TGTGCCTGGGCTAGGACTGGAGATAGCACAGATACGCAGTATTTT
CDR3 protein: CAWARTGDSTDTQYF

clone size: few
D gene: TRBD2
J gene: TRBJ2-5
V gene: TRBV4-1
CDR3 DNA: TGCGCCAGCAGCCAACTAGCGGGAGTTGAGACCCAGTACTTC
CDR3 protein: CASSQLAGVETQYF

clone size: .
D gene: .
J gene: TRBJ1-3
V gene: TRBV19
CDR3 DNA: TGTGCCACTCAGCGGGCCTTCTCTGGAAACACCATATATTTT
CDR3 protein: CATQRAFSGNTIYF

clone size: .
D gene: TRBD1
J gene: TRBJ1-2
V gene: TRBV27
CDR3 DNA: TGTGCCAGCAGTCCCTCGGGACAGAAGGGTGGAGGCTACACCTTC
CDR3 protein: CASSPSGQKGGGYTF

clone size: .
D gene: TRBD1
J gene: TRBJ2-3
V gene: TRBV6-5
CDR3 DNA: TGTGCCAGCAGCCAGACAGGGGGCAGGGGAGATACGCAGTATTTT
CDR3 protein: CASSQTGGRGDTQYF

clone size: .
D gene: .
J gene: TRBJ2-2
V gene: TRBV6-1
CDR3 DNA: TGTGCCAGCAGTGAACAGTATGCCGGGGAGCTGTTTTTT
CDR3 protein: CASSEQYAGELFF

clone size: .
D gene: TRBD1
J gene: TRBJ1-4
V gene: TRBV28
CDR3 DNA: TGTGCCAGCAGGAAGACAGGGGGGAATGAAAAACTGTTTTTT
CDR3 protein: CASRKTGGNEKLFF

clone size: few
D gene: .
J gene: TRBJ1-1
V gene: TRBV10-3
CDR3 DNA: TGTGCCATCAACACAGACGGGAACACTGAAGCTTTCTTT
CDR3 protein: CAINTDGNTEAFF

clone size: .
D gene: TRBD2
J gene: TRBJ2-5
V gene: TRBV2
CDR3 DNA: TGTGCCAGCAGGGATAGCGGGAGCCGTCTTAAGACCCAGTACTTC
CDR3 protein: CASRDSGSRLKTQYF

clone size: .
D gene: TRBD2
J gene: TRBJ2-1
V gene: TRBV7-8
CDR3 DNA: TGTGCCAGCAGCCCAGGGACTAGCGGAATCGATGAGCAGTTCTTC
CDR3 protein: CASSPGTSGIDEQFF

clone size: .
D gene: .
J gene: TRBJ2-1
V gene: TRBV7-9
CDR3 DNA: TGTGCCAGCAGCGAGGGACTCCTCAATGAGCAGTTCTTC
CDR3 protein: CASSEGLLNEQFF

clone size: .
D gene: .
J gene: TRBJ2-3
V gene: TRBV29-1
CDR3 DNA: TGCAGCGTTGGGGGGGGCGACGGCACAGATACGCAGTATTTT
CDR3 protein: CSVGGGDGTDTQYF

clone size: once
D gene: TRBD2
J gene: TRBJ2-3
V gene: TRBV29-1
CDR3 DNA: TGCAGCGTTGAATCGGTCGGGGTGGCTAGCGACGGGAGGGATACGCAGTATTTT
CDR3 protein: CSVESVGVASDGRDTQYF

clone size: .
D gene: TRBD1
J gene: TRBJ2-2
V gene: TRBV5-1
CDR3 DNA: TGCGCCAGCAGCGTACAGGGGGTCCTAAACACCGGGGAGCTGTTTTTT
CDR3 protein: CASSVQGVLNTGELFF

clone size: .
D gene: .
J gene: TRBJ1-1
V gene: TRBV30
CDR3 DNA: TGTGCCTGGAGGCCACAGGGCCCGAACACTGAAGCTTTCTTT
CDR3 protein: CAWRPQGPNTEAFF